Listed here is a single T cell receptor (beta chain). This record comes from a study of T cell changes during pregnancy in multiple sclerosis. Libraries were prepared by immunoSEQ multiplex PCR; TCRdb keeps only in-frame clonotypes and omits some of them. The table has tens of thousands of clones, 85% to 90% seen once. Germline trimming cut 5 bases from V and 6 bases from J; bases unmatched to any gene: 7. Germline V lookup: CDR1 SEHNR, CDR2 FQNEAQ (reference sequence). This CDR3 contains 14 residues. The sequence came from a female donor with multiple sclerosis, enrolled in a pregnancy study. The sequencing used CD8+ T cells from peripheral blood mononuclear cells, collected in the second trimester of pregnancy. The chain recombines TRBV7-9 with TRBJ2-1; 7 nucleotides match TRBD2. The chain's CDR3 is CASSLPSSGNEQFF. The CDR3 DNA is TGTGCCAGCAGCCTCCCCTCTAGCGGCAATGAGCAGTTCTTC.